This record covers a single TCR beta chain. What it binds is not known. The data are from a study of radiation and T cells in renal cell carcinoma. Study-wide findings and caveats: Pretreatment tumor biopsies were lacking, so baseline clonotypes are unknown. Top tumor clonotypes rose in blood 2 weeks post-radiation, then contracted.

The sample's time point: blood 4 weeks post-SBRT, at nephrectomy. The treatment denotes: 15 Gy SBRT to primary tumor, nephrectomy 4 weeks later. Nephrectomy followed 15 Gy stereotactic body radiation by 4 weeks. Radiation-treated patients gave blood at baseline, week 2 and week 4. Produced via immunoSEQ multiplex PCR; TCRdb's table is partial and in-frame only. Among fewer than 80,000 clones, approximately 87% were seen once, and the ten largest hold about 2.5%. This CDR3 spans 16 amino acids. CDR1 and CDR2 from the germline V gene are SGHKS and YYEKEE (reference sequence). The V and J ends lost 1 base and 1 base respectively, with 14 bases between them.

The specimen was blood, collected from a patient whose treatment included radiotherapy and nephrectomy. This clonotype was obtained from a woman aged 55-69 years with renal cell carcinoma. This chain links TRBV5-5 with TRBJ2-5; D gene uncertain. The CDR3 reads CASSLRQFIGQETQYF. The CDR3 DNA sequence: TGTGCCAGCAGCTTGCGTCAGTTTATAGGCCAAGAGACCCAGTACTTC.